This is a list of T cell receptor beta chains from one sample in a study of cytomegalovirus exposure and HLA in healthy donors. Data came from immunoSEQ multiplex PCR; TCRdb stores just in-frame clones and leaves some out. Here the sample spans 95,000 to 150,000 clones, about 76% being singletons. Sequencing was done on a sample of PBMCs. These receptors came from a woman in her fifties or sixties in good health and CMV-seropositive. The CDR3 runs from the conserved cysteine through the conserved F or W. A D gene is named only where the DNA matches it firmly. Some rows have no size entry. The others give once, few or many, or a class for an expanded clone.

abundance | j_gene | d_gene | v_gene | len | CDR3nt | CDR3aa
. | TRBJ1-5 | . | TRBV19 | 17 | TGTGCCAGTAGTACCGTAGGACACTATATTGGCAATCAGCCCCAGCATTTT | CASSTVGHYIGNQPQHF
. | TRBJ2-5 | TRBD1 | TRBV6-1 | 15 | TGTGCCAGCAGCGGGACAGGGGGCTTTGGGGAGACCCAGTACTTC | CASSGTGGFGETQYF
. | TRBJ1-5 | . | TRBV4-1 | 15 | TGCGCCAGCAGCCAAGAACAGGGCGGCAATCAGCCCCAGCATTTT | CASSQEQGGNQPQHF
. | TRBJ2-5 | TRBD1 | TRBV7-2 | 15 | TGTGCCAGCAGCTTAGTGGGACAGGGTGAAGAGACCCAGTACTTC | CASSLVGQGEETQYF
. | TRBJ2-7 | . | TRBV2 | 13 | TGTGCCAGTACAGGTGACCAAAATTACGAGCAGTACTTC | CASTGDQNYEQYF
. | TRBJ1-3 | TRBD1 | TRBV9 | 15 | TGTGCCAGCAGCGTTACAGGGGACTCTGGAAACACCATATATTTT | CASSVTGDSGNTIYF
. | TRBJ2-7 | . | TRBV19 | 13 | TGTGCCAGTAGTTCTGACAGTACCTACGAGCAGTACTTC | CASSSDSTYEQYF
. | TRBJ2-5 | . | TRBV7-9 | 10 | TGTGCCAGAGGAGGGGAGACCCAGTACTTC | CARGGETQYF
once | TRBJ1-2 | . | TRBV6-1 | 12 | TGTGCCACCGGACACACTAACTATGGCTACACCTTC | CATGHTNYGYTF
many | TRBJ2-3 | TRBD2 | TRBV2 | 15 | TGTGCCAGCAGTGAAGAAGGAACGGGAGGGGATACGCAGTATTTT | CASSEEGTGGDTQYF
. | TRBJ2-2 | TRBD1 | TRBV7-6 | 16 | TGTGCCAGCAGCTTAGGTACAGGGGTTCTGTTCGGGGAGCTGTTTTTT | CASSLGTGVLFGELFF
. | TRBJ1-1 | . | TRBV10-2 | 15 | TGCGCCAGCAGTGAGTCGGTCGGGGGGGCGGGTGAAGCTTTCTTT | CASSESVGGAGEAFF
. | TRBJ2-7 | . | TRBV6-5 | 14 | TGTGCCAGCAGTAATCCCAGGGGTCCGAGGGAGCAGTACTTC | CASSNPRGPREQYF
. | TRBJ1-3 | . | TRBV13 | 16 | TGTGCCAGCAGCCACAACTTGGGGGGGACTGGAAACACCATATATTTT | CASSHNLGGTGNTIYF
. | TRBJ1-5 | . | TRBV4-1 | 16 | TGCGCCAGCAGCCATCGCCTAGGGGGGGTTAATCAGCCCCAGCATTTT | CASSHRLGGVNQPQHF
. | TRBJ2-7 | TRBD2 | TRBV11-2 | 18 | TGTGCCAGCAGCCCCCTAGGGCGACAGCGGGGGGTTCGATACGAGCAGTACTTC | CASSPLGRQRGVRYEQYF
. | TRBJ2-7 | TRBD2 | TRBV5-1 | 15 | TGCGCCAGCAGCCGCCTAGCGGGAGGACTTTACGAGCAGTACTTC | CASSRLAGGLYEQYF
once | TRBJ2-2 | TRBD1 | TRBV7-8 | 15 | TGTGCCAGCAGCCTCACAGGGGTGAACACCGGGGAGCTGTTTTTT | CASSLTGVNTGELFF
. | TRBJ1-2 | . | TRBV18 | 15 | TGTGCCAGCTCACCAAGTTACGGGGGGGACTATGGCTACACCTTC | CASSPSYGGDYGYTF
. | TRBJ2-7 | TRBD2 | TRBV30 | 18 | TGTGCCTGGAGTTCCGGGACTAGCGGGGGCTACAGCTCCTACGAGCAGTACTTC | CAWSSGTSGGYSSYEQYF
. | TRBJ1-5 | TRBD1 | TRBV11-2 | 14 | TGTGCCAGCAGTTTCAATGACAGGGGACAGCCCCAGCATTTT | CASSFNDRGQPQHF
. | TRBJ2-5 | TRBD1 | TRBV18 | 14 | TGTGCCAGCTCACCAAGGACAGGTCAAGAGACCCAGTACTTC | CASSPRTGQETQYF
. | TRBJ2-1 | . | TRBV7-3 | 13 | TGTGCCAGCAGCTTATCAGCAGGGAATGAGCAGTTCTTC | CASSLSAGNEQFF
. | TRBJ2-7 | TRBD1 | TRBV5-4 | 13 | TGTGCCAGCAGCGGGGACAGCTCCTACGAGCAGTACTTC | CASSGDSSYEQYF
once | TRBJ2-7 | TRBD2 | TRBV7-8 | 18 | TGTGCCAGCACTTCACTAGCGGGGGTTGGTTTAAGCTCCTACGAGCAGTACTTC | CASTSLAGVGLSSYEQYF
. | TRBJ2-1 | TRBD2 | TRBV30 | 17 | TGTGCCTGGAGTGGGCGTCCCCGCATAGCGGGACCTGATGAGCAGTTCTTC | CAWSGRPRIAGPDEQFF
. | TRBJ1-2 | TRBD1 | TRBV7-2 | 17 | TGTGCCAGCAGCTTAGCACGTATACAGGGGGCCTCGGGGGGCTACACCTTC | CASSLARIQGASGGYTF
. | TRBJ2-1 | . | TRBV4-1 | 15 | TGCGCCAGCAGCCAAGATTGGCAACCATACAATGAGCAGTTCTTC | CASSQDWQPYNEQFF
. | TRBJ1-4 | . | TRBV27 | 14 | TGTGCCAGCAGTTCCAGGGGATTGGGTGAAAAACTGTTTTTT | CASSSRGLGEKLFF
. | TRBJ2-7 | . | TRBV5-4 | 12 | TGTGCCAGAGAGGGTGGGAACTACGAGCAGTACTTC | CAREGGNYEQYF
. | TRBJ1-1 | . | TRBV19 | 15 | TGTGCCAGTATCGGGGGTGGGGCTCTGAACACTGAAGCTTTCTTT | CASIGGGALNTEAFF
few | TRBJ2-7 | . | TRBV6-5 | 13 | TGTGCCAGCAGTTCCAAGCAGGGAAACGAGCAGTACTTC | CASSSKQGNEQYF
. | TRBJ2-2 | . | TRBV27 | 15 | TGTGCCAGCAGGACCGGGACTGTCAACACCGGGGAGCTGTTTTTT | CASRTGTVNTGELFF
. | TRBJ1-3 | TRBD1 | TRBV5-1 | 16 | TGCGCCAGCAGCTTGGGTTGGACAGGGGATGGAAACACCATATATTTT | CASSLGWTGDGNTIYF
. | TRBJ2-7 | TRBD2 | TRBV25-1 | 15 | TGTGCCAGCAGTGATCGTAGCGGGAGAGGTTACGAGCAGTACTTC | CASSDRSGRGYEQYF
. | TRBJ1-4 | . | TRBV30 | 14 | TGTGCCTGGAGTGTATATGCAACTAATGAAAAACTGTTTTTT | CAWSVYATNEKLFF
. | TRBJ2-5 | TRBD1 | TRBV7-2 | 13 | TGTGCCAGCAGCTCGGACAGGAGGGAGACCCAGTACTTC | CASSSDRRETQYF
. | TRBJ2-2 | TRBD1 | TRBV4-1 | 16 | TGCGCCAGCAGCCAAGGACAGGGGACGGTCACCGGGGAGCTGTTTTTT | CASSQGQGTVTGELFF
. | TRBJ1-1 | . | TRBV6-5 | 15 | TGTGCCAGCAGTTACTCGATGACAGTGAACACTGAAGCTTTCTTT | CASSYSMTVNTEAFF
few | TRBJ2-2 | TRBD1 | TRBV27 | 16 | TGTGCCAGCACCGACCAGGGCAGGGGGATCACCGGGGAGCTGTTTTTT | CASTDQGRGITGELFF
. | TRBJ2-2 | . | TRBV11-2 | 15 | TGTGCCAGCAGCTTAGTCGGAGGTAGAACTGGGGAGCTGTTTTTT | CASSLVGGRTGELFF
. | TRBJ1-1 | . | TRBV14 | 13 | TGTGCCAGCAGTCCAGATATGAACACTGAAGCTTTCTTT | CASSPDMNTEAFF